One sample yielded the 30 T cell receptor beta chains listed below, sequenced in a study of glioma-infiltrating T cells. The iRepertoire nested amplicon-rescue multiplex PCR amplified TCR alpha and beta CDR3s from RNA. From the multiplex PCR reads, TCRdb called clonotypes with MiXCR, one entry per CDR3 protein. The data contain 3,000 to 3,500 distinct CDR3 sequences, just over 85% of them singletons. The sequenced material came from glioma tissue, nonneoplastic brain tissue, or PBMCs (not recorded which). These receptor sequences come from a human donor with low-grade glioma or glioblastoma, undergoing nonglioma brain surgery, or in good health (not recorded which).

As to this clonotype: This beta chain came through as a stray read in a library set up for alpha chains, and its size says little. This sequence joins TRBV11-3 and TRBJ1-2, with D possibly TRBD1 on 6 matching bases. Germline CDR1 SGHNT, CDR2 YENEEA. V dropped 2 bases and J dropped 2 bases, with 12 bases sitting between them. The CDR3 sequence is 15 residues long. Here the CDR3 DNA reads TGTGCCAGCAGCTTAAATCGGGACACGAACTATGGCTACACCTTC. Protein sequence: CASSLNRDTNYGYTF.

This clonotype is large. This beta chain is an unintended read in a library built for alpha chains; its size means little. The chain joins TRBV28 to TRBJ2-5, with 9 bases that match TRBD1. After removal of 5 bases from V and 5 bases from J, the junction contained 6 bases not matched to a gene. The CDR3 loop spans 14 amino acids. Per the germline V gene, CDR1 is MDHEN and CDR2 is SYDVKM. In DNA, the CDR3 is TGTGCCAGCAGTGGGGACAGGGAAGGGGAGACCCAGTACTTC. It specifies CASSGDREGETQYF.

In the case of this clonotype: A much bigger clone sits one base away, suggesting this may be a read error. Because the library targeted alpha chains, this beta chain is an off-target read whose size means little. V is TRBV6-4 and J is TRBJ2-1; the match to TRBD2 covers 10 bases. Germline V gene lookup returns CDR1 MRHNA and CDR2 SNTAGT. CDR3 length equals 16 residues. The CDR3 is CASSEAGGSSYNEQSF. In nucleotides, the CDR3 is TGTGCCAGCAGTGAAGCGGGGGGGAGCTCCTACAATGAGCAGTCCTTC.

Remarks on this clonotype: A library made for alpha chains picked up this beta chain off target, so its size means little. The V and J genes are TRBV28 and TRBJ1-3; D not certain. The CDR3 is made up of 16 amino acids. V shed 4 bases and J shed 2 bases, with 15 bases lying between them. Germline values: CDR1 MDHEN, CDR2 SYDVKM. The CDR3, as DNA: TGTGCCAGCAGTTCGACCCCCGTATCAGCTGGAAACACCATATATTTT. Residues: CASSSTPVSAGNTIYF.

Comment on this clonotype: For a library built for alpha chains, this beta chain is a stray read; little rests on its size. The V call is TRBV20-1, the J call TRBJ2-7; the match to TRBD2 covers 7 bases. Germline trimming cut 6 bases from V and 0 bases from J; bases unmatched to any gene: 5. The CDR3 consists of 13 residues. Germline V lookup: CDR1 DFQATT, CDR2 SNEGSKA (reference sequence). The CDR3 here is CSAERGSSYEQYF. The CDR3, as DNA: TGCAGTGCAGAGCGGGGAAGCTCCTACGAGCAGTACTTC.

Of note for this clonotype: As an off-target read in a library built for alpha chains, this beta chain has a frequency of little significance. This rearrangement joins TRBV25-1 to TRBJ2-3; the D is unclear. This CDR3 region has 12 residues. The germline V and J ends were trimmed by 4 bases and 8 bases, with 10 bases remaining between them. Germline CDR1 reads MGHDK; CDR2 reads SYGVNS. The DNA for the CDR3 is TGTGCCAGCAGTGCCCTAGGTGGTACGCAGTATTTT. As protein: CASSALGGTQYF.

Note on this clonotype: This beta chain lies outside the target of a library built for alpha chains; its clone size means little. V is TRBV6-2 or TRBV6-3 and J is TRBJ2-7; D is unclear. The CDR3 runs to 13 residues. Germline-derived CDR1 and CDR2 are MNHEY and SVGEGT. Trimming took off 7 bases at V and 3 bases at J, with 13 bases between the two ends. The CDR3 region has the DNA TGTGCCAGCACCGAGAACAGTTACTACGAGCAGTACTTC. Its translation is CASTENSYYEQYF.

On this clonotype: This beta chain represents an off-target read in a library built for alpha chains; its size is of limited meaning. The CDR3 is CASRDLGQGALDGYTF. CDR3 coding DNA: TGTGCCAGCAGAGACTTAGGACAGGGGGCATTGGATGGCTACACCTTC. V usage is TRBV27 and J usage is TRBJ1-2, with TRBD1 matching 11 bases. CDR3 size: 16 residues. Germline V gives CDR1 MNHEY, CDR2 SMNVEV (reference sequence). Unmatched junction bases numbered 12, after V lost 6 bases and J lost 6 bases.

As concerns this clonotype: Within a library made for alpha chains, this beta chain is off target, and its count is uninformative. The V call is TRBV2, the J call TRBJ2-1, with 7 bases aligning to TRBD2. The V segment lost 6 bases and the J segment 0 bases; nucleotides outside the gene matches: 5. Per the germline V gene, CDR1 is SNHLY and CDR2 is FYNNEI. The CDR3 has 15 residues. This chain's CDR3 is CASRILASSYNEQFF. The CDR3 nucleotides read TGTGCCAGCAGGATACTAGCGAGCTCCTACAATGAGCAGTTCTTC.

This clonotype was counted a few times. This beta chain is a stray sequence in a library constructed for alpha chains; its clone size is not meaningful. The V call is TRBV4-1, the J call TRBJ2-5, with D perhaps matching TRBD1 or TRBD2 (6 bases each). V lost 0 bases and J lost 2, with 16 bases in between. Germline V gene lookup returns CDR1 MGHRA and CDR2 YSYEKL. The CDR3 runs 17 residues. CDR3 nucleotides: TGCGCCAGCAGCCAAGATCTTCCGTCGGGGGCTCAAGAGACCCAGTACTTC. Translating it yields CASSQDLPSGAQETQYF.

Note on this clonotype: Little can be read into the size of this beta chain, an off-target read in a library designed for alpha chains. The gene calls are TRBV6-2 or TRBV6-3 and TRBJ1-1; D remains ambiguous. Looked up from germline, CDR1 is MNHEY and CDR2 is SVGEGT. V was cut by 5 bases and J by 4 bases, with 11 bases left in between. The CDR3 has 13 residues. Here the CDR3 DNA reads TGTGCCAGCAGTAGCAACGGGCGCACTGAAGCTTTCTTT. It yields the protein CASSSNGRTEAFF.

With respect to this clonotype: This beta chain represents an off-target read in a library built for alpha chains; its size is of limited meaning. V and J are TRBV15 and TRBJ1-5; D might be TRBD1 (5 bases). This CDR3 spans 14 amino acids. CDR1 is LNHNV and CDR2 is YYDKDF in the germline V gene (reference sequence). Trimming pared 5 bases from V and 2 bases from J, leaving 10 bases between. In DNA form, the CDR3 reads TGTGCCACCAGCTTCCAGGGTGGCAATCAGCCCCAGCATTTT. It codes for CATSFQGGNQPQHF.

As for this clonotype: The library was prepared for alpha chains; this beta chain is a stray read, so its frequency means little. The V call is TRBV6-1, the J call TRBJ1-5, with D unresolved. V was cut by 4 bases and J by 6 bases, with 7 bases left in between. The germline CDR1 and CDR2 sequences are MNHNS and SASEGT. The CDR3 has 12 residues. The CDR3 bases are TGTGCCAGCAGTGTTTCAGGTCAGCCCCAGCATTTT. Its protein product is CASSVSGQPQHF.

In regard to this clonotype: The library was prepared for alpha chains; this beta chain is a stray read, so its frequency means little. This rearrangement joins TRBV12-3 or TRBV12-4 to TRBJ2-7; TRBD1 aligns across 8 bases. The CDR3 contains 13 residues. V trimming: 5 bases; J trimming: 7 bases; junction bases outside the gene matches: 7. CDR3 coding DNA: TGTGCCAGCAGTGGCAGGGGGCAGGGAGAGCAGTACTTC. It translates to CASSGRGQGEQYF.

A word on this clonotype: This beta chain lies outside the target of a library built for alpha chains; its clone size means little. The rearrangement joins TRBV7-2 to TRBJ1-2, with D unresolved. With 2 bases removed from V and 0 bases from J, the gap between germline ends came to 7 bases. The CDR3 is made up of 14 amino acids. Germline V gene data show CDR1 as SGHTA and CDR2 as FQGNSA. CDR3 region: CASSLSGANYGYTF. CDR3 coding DNA: TGTGCCAGCAGCTTATCTGGGGCTAACTATGGCTACACCTTC.

As regards this clonotype: This beta chain is a stray read from a library made for alpha chains; its abundance is not meaningful. This chain connects TRBV6-2 or TRBV6-3 to TRBJ2-5; TRBD1 matches at 7 bases. CDR1 and CDR2 (germline): MNHEY, SVGEGT. The V and J ends lost 5 bases and 3 bases, in that order; junction bases with no gene match: 6. The length of the CDR3 is 14 residues. The CDR3 loop is CASSAQTGKETQYF. CDR3 in DNA: TGTGCCAGCAGTGCTCAGACAGGGAAAGAGACCCAGTACTTC.

Concerning this clonotype itself: Because this beta chain is a stray read in a library intended to capture alpha chains, its abundance should not be given much weight. The rearrangement uses TRBV7-9 and TRBJ1-5, with no clear D. Germline CDR1 is SEHNR and CDR2 is FQNEAQ (reference sequence). Trimming removed 5 bases at V and 5 bases at J, with 7 bases between. The CDR3 totals 12 residues. CDR3 sequence (DNA): TGTGCCAGCAGCGTTGATGATCAGCCCCAGCATTTT. This gives the protein CASSVDDQPQHF.

As for this clonotype: In a library made to pick up alpha chains, this beta chain is a stray read with a size that means little. V and J are TRBV4-3 and TRBJ1-1; D remains unclear. In germline, CDR1 is LGHNA, CDR2 YSLEER. The CDR3 runs to 12 residues. V lost 3 bases and J 2 bases, leaving 4 bases between the germline ends. For the CDR3, the DNA is TGCGCCAGCAGCCACCAAAACACTGAAGCTTTCTTT. Amino acids: CASSHQNTEAFF.

As concerns this clonotype: The library was designed around alpha chains, so this beta chain is a stray read whose abundance carries little weight. The genes are TRBV4-1 and TRBJ2-1, with 8 bases aligning to TRBD1. CDR3 length: 16 residues. Germline CDR1 is MGHRA and CDR2 is YSYEKL. The V and J ends lost 1 base and 8 bases, in that order; junction bases with no gene match: 10. DNA for the CDR3: TGCGCCAGCAGCCAAGTAGCCGGCAGGGGGCGCGATGAGCAGTTCTTC. Its translation is CASSQVAGRGRDEQFF.

Notes on this clonotype: This beta chain turned up in a library designed for alpha chains; as an off-target read, its abundance says little. V is TRBV20-1 and J is TRBJ2-7, with TRBD2 as a possible D gene (6 bases). Between the trimmed V and J ends, which lost 5 bases and 3 bases, there was a span of 8 bases. Germline V gene data show CDR1 as DFQATT and CDR2 as SNEGSKA (reference sequence). The CDR3 extends over 11 amino acids. CDR3 DNA sequence: TGCAGTGCTCCGCGGGGCTACGAGCAGTACTTC. Translating gives CSAPRGYEQYF.

Concerning this clonotype: Since the library was made to target alpha chains, this beta chain is a stray read and its abundance is not meaningful. The chain uses TRBV4-1 and TRBJ2-1; D perhaps matches TRBD2 (7 bases). The V end was cut by 5 bases, the J end by 4 bases, with 12 bases between. Germline CDR1 and CDR2: MGHRA and YSYEKL. This CDR3 contains 14 residues. CDR3 region: CASSVGGRYNEQFF. DNA for the CDR3: TGCGCCAGCAGCGTGGGGGGGCGTTACAATGAGCAGTTCTTC.

This clonotype came up once. In a library made to pick up alpha chains, this beta chain is a stray read with a size that means little. V is TRBV7-2 and J is TRBJ2-7; D might be TRBD1 or TRBD2, each matching 5 bases. The germline gives CDR1 SGHTA, CDR2 FQGNSA. Trimming pared 5 bases from V and 3 bases from J, leaving 17 bases between. The CDR3 has 15 amino acids. This CDR3 reads CASSPYRGRGYEQYF. The CDR3, as DNA: TGTGCCAGCAGCCCTTATAGGGGACGAGGCTACGAGCAGTACTTC.

About this clonotype itself: Because this beta chain is a stray read in a library intended to capture alpha chains, its abundance should not be given much weight. The rearrangement joins TRBV6-2 or TRBV6-3 to TRBJ1-2; 10 nucleotides align to TRBD1. Germline-derived CDR1 and CDR2 are MNHEY and SVGEGT. This CDR3 is 14 amino acids long. V lost 8 bases and J lost 5; bases outside the gene matches: 8. The CDR3 sequence is CASDGTGDRYGYTF. As DNA, the CDR3 is TGTGCCAGCGACGGGACAGGGGACCGTTATGGCTACACCTTC.

Of note for this clonotype: The library was prepared for alpha chains; this beta chain is a stray read, so its frequency means little. This chain links TRBV5-6 with TRBJ1-1; TRBD1 might be the D (5 bases). V lost 4 bases and J lost 3, with 16 bases in between. This CDR3 spans 15 amino acids. Germline lookup yields CDR1 SGHDT and CDR2 YYEEEE. The CDR3 coding sequence is TGTGCCAGCAGCGGAACCCAGGGAGATTACACTGAAGCTTTCTTT. Residues: CASSGTQGDYTEAFF.

Regarding this clonotype: This beta chain appears as a stray read in a library generated for alpha chains; its size is not informative. The rearrangement uses TRBV14 and TRBJ2-3, with D possibly matching TRBD2 (6 bases). The CDR3 runs to 13 residues. Trimming shortened V by 6 bases and J by 9 bases, and 16 bases separated the two germline ends. The V gene's germline CDR1 is SGHDN and CDR2 FVKESK. DNA for the CDR3: TGTGCCAGCAGTTCCGGGATCCGGGAGACGCAGTATTTT. Encoded protein: CASSSGIRETQYF.

Regarding this clonotype: In a library made to pick up alpha chains, this beta chain is a stray read with a size that means little. The chain uses TRBV6-1 and TRBJ2-5, with no clear D. The V gene lost 7 bases and the J gene lost 3 bases, with 6 bases spanning the gap. This CDR3 contains 11 residues. In germline, CDR1 is MNHNS, CDR2 SASEGT. CDR3 in DNA: TGTGCCAGCAATTATAAAGAGACCCAGTACTTC. Its protein product is CASNYKETQYF.

As for this clonotype: The library was prepared for alpha chains; this beta chain is a stray read, so its frequency means little. V and J are TRBV6-2 or TRBV6-3 and TRBJ2-1; 9 bases are a match to TRBD2. Trimming at V came to 6 bases and at J to 1 base, leaving 4 bases not matched to a gene. CDR3 length: 15 amino acids. The germline V gene encodes CDR1 MNHEY and CDR2 SVGEGT. The CDR3, as DNA: TGTGCCAGCAGCGGACTAGCGATGTCCTACAATGAGCAGTTCTTC. Its protein product is CASSGLAMSYNEQFF.

As concerns this clonotype: Being off target in a library aimed at alpha chains, this beta chain has a size of little meaning. The V and J genes are TRBV20-1 and TRBJ1-2; D gene uncertain. Trimming pared 8 bases from V and 4 bases from J, leaving 17 bases between. The CDR3 sequence is 13 residues long. Germline V gives CDR1 DFQATT, CDR2 SNEGSKA (reference sequence). CDR3 coding DNA: TGCAGTACTTCCGACGGGGTAGGCTATGGCTACACCTTC. Its translation: CSTSDGVGYGYTF.

A note on this clonotype: A library prepared for alpha chains yielded this beta chain as an off-target read; its size is of little meaning. This chain connects TRBV6-5 to TRBJ1-1; D is perhaps TRBD1 (6 bases). CDR3 size: 11 residues. Germline values: CDR1 MNHEY, CDR2 SVGAGI. The V end lost 4 bases, the J end lost 14 bases, and 14 bases lay between the germline ends. The CDR3 DNA reads as TGTGCCAGCAGTTCACCGGGACAATTCTTCTTT. Protein: CASSSPGQFFF.

With regard to this clonotype: The library was built for alpha chains, so this beta chain is an off-target read and its size means little. The V and J genes are TRBV3-1 and TRBJ2-7; either TRBD1 or TRBD2 may fit D (5 bases each). This CDR3 has 13 amino acids. The germline gives CDR1 LGHDT, CDR2 YNNKEL (reference sequence). Trimming removed 3 bases at V and 6 bases at J, with 12 bases between. In nucleotides, the CDR3 is TGTGCCAGCAGCCAGGCGCCTGGGGGCGAGCAGTACTTC. Its translation: CASSQAPGGEQYF.